This T cell receptor (beta chain) was retrieved from a study of shared clonotypes between healthy human individuals. Data came from immunoSEQ multiplex PCR; TCRdb stores just in-frame clones and leaves some out. In the table there are over 1.4 million clones, 95% to 97% of which are singletons. V dropped 3 bases and J dropped 1 base, with 15 bases sitting between them. Germline-derived CDR1 and CDR2 are SGHVS and FQNEAQ. This CDR3 has 16 amino acids. The V call is TRBV7-8, the J call TRBJ2-5, with D perhaps matching TRBD1 (6 bases). The sequencing input was naive CD4+ T cells sorted from blood. The subset is: CD45RA+ positively selected. The TCR was taken from a man aged 25 to 40 in good health. The CDR3 DNA reads as TGTGCCAGCAGCTTGCGTGGGGGCGTCGTCCAAGAGACCCAGTACTTC. This encodes CASSLRGGVVQETQYF.